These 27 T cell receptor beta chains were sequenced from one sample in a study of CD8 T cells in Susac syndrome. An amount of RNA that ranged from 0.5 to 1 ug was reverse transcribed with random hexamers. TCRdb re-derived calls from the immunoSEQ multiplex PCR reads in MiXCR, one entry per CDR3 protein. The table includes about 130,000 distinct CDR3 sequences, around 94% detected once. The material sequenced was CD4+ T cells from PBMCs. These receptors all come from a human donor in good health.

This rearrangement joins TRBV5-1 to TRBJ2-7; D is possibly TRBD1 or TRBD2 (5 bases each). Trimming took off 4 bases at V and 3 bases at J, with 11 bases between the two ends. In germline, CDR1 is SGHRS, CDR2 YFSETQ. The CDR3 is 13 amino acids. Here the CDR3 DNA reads TGCGCCAGCAGCGGGACCACATTCTACGAGCAGTACTTC. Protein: CASSGTTFYEQYF.

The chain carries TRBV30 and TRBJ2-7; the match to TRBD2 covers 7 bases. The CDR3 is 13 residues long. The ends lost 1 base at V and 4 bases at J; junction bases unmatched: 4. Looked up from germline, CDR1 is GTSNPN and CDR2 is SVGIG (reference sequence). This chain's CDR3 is CAWSGDYEYEQYF. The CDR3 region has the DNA TGTGCCTGGAGTGGGGACTATGAGTACGAGCAGTACTTC. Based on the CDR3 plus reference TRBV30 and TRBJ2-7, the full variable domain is SQTIHQWPATLVQPVGSPLSLECTVEGTSNPNLYWYRQAAGRGLQLLFYSVGIGQISSEVPQNLSASRPQDRQFILSSKKLLLSDSGFYLCAWSGDYEYEQYFGPGTRLTVT.

CDR3 in DNA: TGTGCCAGCAGCTTTGGCGGAAGCACAGATACGCAGTATTTT. Its protein is CASSFGGSTDTQYF. The chain recombines TRBV7-2 with TRBJ2-3; D remains unclear. Per the germline V gene, CDR1 is SGHTA and CDR2 is FQGNSA. Trimming left V 3 bases short and J 0 bases short, with 7 bases between. This CDR3 spans 14 amino acids.

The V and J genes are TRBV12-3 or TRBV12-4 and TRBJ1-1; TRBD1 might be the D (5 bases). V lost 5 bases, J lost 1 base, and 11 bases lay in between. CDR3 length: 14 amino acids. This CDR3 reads CASSRTGPNTEAFF. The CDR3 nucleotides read TGTGCCAGCAGTCGCACGGGACCGAACACTGAAGCTTTCTTT.

CDR3 region: CASSSRSGREAFF. Here the CDR3 DNA reads TGTGCCAGCAGCTCACGAAGTGGGCGTGAAGCTTTCTTT. The chain joins TRBV13 to TRBJ1-1, with D hard to call. The CDR3 length is 13 residues. V lost 4 bases, J lost 7 bases, and 13 bases lay in between. Germline CDR1 reads PRHDT; CDR2 reads FYEKMQ (reference sequence).

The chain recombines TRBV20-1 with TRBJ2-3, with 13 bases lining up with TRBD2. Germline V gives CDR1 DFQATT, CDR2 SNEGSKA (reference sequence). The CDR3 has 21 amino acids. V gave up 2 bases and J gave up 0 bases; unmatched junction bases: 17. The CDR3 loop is CSARLPGLAGLGPASTDTQYF. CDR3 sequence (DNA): TGCAGTGCTAGACTCCCGGGACTAGCGGGACTGGGACCCGCTAGCACAGATACGCAGTATTTT.

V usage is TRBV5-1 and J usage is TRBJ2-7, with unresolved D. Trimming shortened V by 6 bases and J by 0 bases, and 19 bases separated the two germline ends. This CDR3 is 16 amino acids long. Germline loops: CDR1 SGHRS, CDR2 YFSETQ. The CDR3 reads CASNPGVSGGSYEQYF. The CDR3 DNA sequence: TGCGCCAGCAACCCGGGCGTGTCAGGCGGCTCCTACGAGCAGTACTTC. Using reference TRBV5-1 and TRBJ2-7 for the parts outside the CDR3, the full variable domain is KAGVTQTPRYLIKTRGQQVTLSCSPISGHRSVSWYQQTPGQGLQFLFEYFSETQRNKGNFPGRFSGRQFSNSRSEMNVSTLELGDSALYLCASNPGVSGGSYEQYFGPGTRLTVT.

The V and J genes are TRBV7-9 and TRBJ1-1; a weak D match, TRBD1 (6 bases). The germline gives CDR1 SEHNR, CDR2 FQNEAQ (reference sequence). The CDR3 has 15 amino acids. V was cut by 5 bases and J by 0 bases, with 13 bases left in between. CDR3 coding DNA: TGTGCCAGCAGCCCCTACAGGGACATGAACACTGAAGCTTTCTTT. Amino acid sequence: CASSPYRDMNTEAFF.

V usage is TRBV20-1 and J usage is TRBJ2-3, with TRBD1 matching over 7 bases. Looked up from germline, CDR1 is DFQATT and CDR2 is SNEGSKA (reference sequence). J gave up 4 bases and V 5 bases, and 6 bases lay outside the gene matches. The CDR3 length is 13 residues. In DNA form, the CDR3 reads TGCAGTGCTTATGACAGGGTTGCAGATACGCAGTATTTT. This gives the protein CSAYDRVADTQYF.

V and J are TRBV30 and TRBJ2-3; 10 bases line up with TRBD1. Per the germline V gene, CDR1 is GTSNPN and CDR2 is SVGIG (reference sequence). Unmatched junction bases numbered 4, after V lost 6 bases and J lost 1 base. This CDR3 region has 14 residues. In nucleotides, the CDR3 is TGTGCCTGCAGAGACAGGGGGCGCACAGATACGCAGTATTTT. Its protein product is CACRDRGRTDTQYF.

The CDR3 DNA reads TGTGCCAGCAGCCCTACCTCCGGGACAGATAATTCACCCCTCCACTTT. This encodes CASSPTSGTDNSPLHF. The V gene is TRBV6-1, the J gene TRBJ1-6; 7 nucleotides align to TRBD1. The CDR3 contains 16 residues. With 6 bases clipped from V and 5 bases from J, the junction kept 10 bases outside the gene matches. The germline CDR1 and CDR2 sequences are MNHNS and SASEGT.

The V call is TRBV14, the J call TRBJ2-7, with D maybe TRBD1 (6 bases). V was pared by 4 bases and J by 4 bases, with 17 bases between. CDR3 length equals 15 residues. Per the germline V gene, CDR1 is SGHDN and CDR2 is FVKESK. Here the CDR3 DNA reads TGTGCCAGCAGCCCTACAGGGAGAGATAGTTACGAGCAGTACTTC. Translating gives CASSPTGRDSYEQYF.

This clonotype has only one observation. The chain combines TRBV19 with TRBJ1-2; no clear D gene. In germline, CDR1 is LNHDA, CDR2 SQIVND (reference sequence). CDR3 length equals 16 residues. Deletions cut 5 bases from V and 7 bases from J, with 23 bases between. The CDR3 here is CASSYQPSGPPGGYTF. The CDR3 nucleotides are TGTGCCAGTAGTTACCAACCATCCGGGCCTCCGGGTGGCTACACCTTC.

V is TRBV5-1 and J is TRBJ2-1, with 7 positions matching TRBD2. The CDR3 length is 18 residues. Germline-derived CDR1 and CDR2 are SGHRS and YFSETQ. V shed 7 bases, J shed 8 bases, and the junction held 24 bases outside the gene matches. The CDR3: CASGRRASFRGLIHEQFF. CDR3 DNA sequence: TGCGCCAGCGGGAGACGCGCTTCCTTCCGGGGACTAATCCATGAGCAGTTCTTC. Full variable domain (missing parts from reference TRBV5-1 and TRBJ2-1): KAGVTQTPRYLIKTRGQQVTLSCSPISGHRSVSWYQQTPGQGLQFLFEYFSETQRNKGNFPGRFSGRQFSNSRSEMNVSTLELGDSALYLCASGRRASFRGLIHEQFFGPGTRLTVL.

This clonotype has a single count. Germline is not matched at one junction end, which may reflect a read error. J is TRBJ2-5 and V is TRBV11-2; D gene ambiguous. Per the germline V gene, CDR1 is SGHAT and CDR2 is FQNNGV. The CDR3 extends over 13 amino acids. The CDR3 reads CASSLAGQEAQYF. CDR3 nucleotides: TGTGCCAGCAGCTTAGCGGGTCAAGAGGCCCAGTACTTC.

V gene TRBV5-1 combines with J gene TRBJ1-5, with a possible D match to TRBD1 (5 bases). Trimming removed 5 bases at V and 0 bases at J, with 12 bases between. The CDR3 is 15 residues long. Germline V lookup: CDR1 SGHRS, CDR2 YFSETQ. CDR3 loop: CASSRDGYSNQPQHF. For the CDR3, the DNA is TGCGCCAGCAGTAGGGACGGATATAGCAATCAGCCCCAGCATTTT.

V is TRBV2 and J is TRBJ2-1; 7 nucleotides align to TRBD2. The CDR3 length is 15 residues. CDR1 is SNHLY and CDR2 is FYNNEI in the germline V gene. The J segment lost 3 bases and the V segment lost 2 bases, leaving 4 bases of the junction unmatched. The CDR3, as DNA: TGTGCCAGCAGTGAAAGCGGGACCGACTACAATGAGCAGTTCTTC. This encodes CASSESGTDYNEQFF.

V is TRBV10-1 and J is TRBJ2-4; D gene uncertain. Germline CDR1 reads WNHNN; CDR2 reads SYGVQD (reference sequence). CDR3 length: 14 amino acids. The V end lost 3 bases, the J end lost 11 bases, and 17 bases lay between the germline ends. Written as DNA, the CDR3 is TGCGCCAGCAGTGATTTGGGAATACCCTACGTTCAGTACTTC. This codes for CASSDLGIPYVQYF.

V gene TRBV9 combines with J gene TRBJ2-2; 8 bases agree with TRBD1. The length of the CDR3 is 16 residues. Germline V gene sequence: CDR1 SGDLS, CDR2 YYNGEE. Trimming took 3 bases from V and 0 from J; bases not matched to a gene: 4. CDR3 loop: CASSARQGSNTGELFF. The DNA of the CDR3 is TGTGCCAGCAGCGCAAGACAGGGGTCGAACACCGGGGAGCTGTTTTTT.

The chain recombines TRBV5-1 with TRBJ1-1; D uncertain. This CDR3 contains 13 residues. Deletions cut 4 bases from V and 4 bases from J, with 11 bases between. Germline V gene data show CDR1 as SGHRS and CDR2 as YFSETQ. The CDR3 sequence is CASSRHDGTEAFF. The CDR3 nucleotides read TGCGCCAGCAGCAGGCACGATGGCACTGAAGCTTTCTTT.

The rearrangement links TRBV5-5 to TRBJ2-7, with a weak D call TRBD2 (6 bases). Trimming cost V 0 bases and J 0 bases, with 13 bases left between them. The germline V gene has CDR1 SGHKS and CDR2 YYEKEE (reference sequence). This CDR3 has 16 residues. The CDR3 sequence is CASSLAPSASSYEQYF. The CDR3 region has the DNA TGTGCCAGCAGCTTGGCCCCTAGCGCCAGCTCCTACGAGCAGTACTTC.

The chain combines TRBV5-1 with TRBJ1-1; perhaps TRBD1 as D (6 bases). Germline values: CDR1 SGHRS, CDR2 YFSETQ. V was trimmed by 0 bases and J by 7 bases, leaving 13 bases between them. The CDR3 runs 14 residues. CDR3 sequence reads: CASSLVRGRGEAFF. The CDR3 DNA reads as TGCGCCAGCAGCTTGGTCAGGGGCAGGGGTGAAGCTTTCTTT.

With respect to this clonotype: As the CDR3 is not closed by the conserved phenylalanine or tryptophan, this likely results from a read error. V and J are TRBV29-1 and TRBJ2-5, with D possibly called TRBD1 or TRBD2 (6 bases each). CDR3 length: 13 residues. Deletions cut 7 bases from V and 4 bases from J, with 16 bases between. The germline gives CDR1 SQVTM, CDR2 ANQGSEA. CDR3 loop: CSALSGAGETQYL. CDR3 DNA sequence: TGCAGCGCCCTTTCGGGGGCAGGAGAGACCCAGTACTTG.

The CDR3 spells CSAAKELTTEAFF. The CDR3 DNA sequence: TGCAGTGCTGCCAAGGAACTGACTACTGAAGCTTTCTTT. The chain uses TRBV20-1 and TRBJ1-1; D unclear. CDR1 and CDR2 (germline): DFQATT, SNEGSKA (reference sequence). The CDR3 extends over 13 amino acids. V shed 5 bases and J shed 5 bases, with 15 bases lying between them.

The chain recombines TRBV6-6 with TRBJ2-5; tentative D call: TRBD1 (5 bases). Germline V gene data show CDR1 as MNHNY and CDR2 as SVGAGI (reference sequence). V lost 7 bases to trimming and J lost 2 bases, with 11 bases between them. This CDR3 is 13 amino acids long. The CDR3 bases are TGTGCCAGCACCATAGACAGTCAAGAGACCCAGTACTTC. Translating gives CASTIDSQETQYF.

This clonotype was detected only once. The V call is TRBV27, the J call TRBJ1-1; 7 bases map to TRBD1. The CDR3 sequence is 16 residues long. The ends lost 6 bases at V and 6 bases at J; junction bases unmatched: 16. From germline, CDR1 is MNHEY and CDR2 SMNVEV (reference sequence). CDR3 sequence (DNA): TGTGCCAGCAGCACCACAGGGGCCGGTTTTCTCTCTGAAGCTTTCTTT. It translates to CASSTTGAGFLSEAFF.

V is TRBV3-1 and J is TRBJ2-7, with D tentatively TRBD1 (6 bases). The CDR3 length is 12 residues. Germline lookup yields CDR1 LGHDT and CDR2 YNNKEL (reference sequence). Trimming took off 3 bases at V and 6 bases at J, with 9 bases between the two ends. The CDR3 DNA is TGTGCCAGCAGCCACGGCAGGGGCGAGCAGTACTTC. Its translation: CASSHGRGEQYF.